The text below deals with one T cell receptor beta chain. The table came from immunoSEQ multiplex PCR; TCRdb's copy has only in-frame clones and leaves some out. The table has about 250,000 clones, 85% to 90% seen once. The data derive from a study of blood T cell repertoires in COVID-19. About the research overall: The samples span acute and convalescent COVID-19 from the United States, Italy and Spain. From T cells, B-cell-depleted T cells, or PBMCs came the material, which was cDNA or gDNA.

Per the germline V gene, CDR1 is MNHEY and CDR2 is SMNVEV (reference sequence). Trimming shortened V by 3 bases and J by 3 bases, and 8 bases separated the two germline ends. The CDR3 totals 13 residues. The chain couples TRBV27 to TRBJ1-1; D gene uncertain. The material sequenced was peripheral blood. This receptor was identified in a woman aged 55-69 years with COVID-19, enrolled during active disease. The CDR3 is CASSFRSDTEAFF. The CDR3 coding sequence is TGTGCCAGCAGTTTTCGCTCGGACACTGAAGCTTTCTTT.